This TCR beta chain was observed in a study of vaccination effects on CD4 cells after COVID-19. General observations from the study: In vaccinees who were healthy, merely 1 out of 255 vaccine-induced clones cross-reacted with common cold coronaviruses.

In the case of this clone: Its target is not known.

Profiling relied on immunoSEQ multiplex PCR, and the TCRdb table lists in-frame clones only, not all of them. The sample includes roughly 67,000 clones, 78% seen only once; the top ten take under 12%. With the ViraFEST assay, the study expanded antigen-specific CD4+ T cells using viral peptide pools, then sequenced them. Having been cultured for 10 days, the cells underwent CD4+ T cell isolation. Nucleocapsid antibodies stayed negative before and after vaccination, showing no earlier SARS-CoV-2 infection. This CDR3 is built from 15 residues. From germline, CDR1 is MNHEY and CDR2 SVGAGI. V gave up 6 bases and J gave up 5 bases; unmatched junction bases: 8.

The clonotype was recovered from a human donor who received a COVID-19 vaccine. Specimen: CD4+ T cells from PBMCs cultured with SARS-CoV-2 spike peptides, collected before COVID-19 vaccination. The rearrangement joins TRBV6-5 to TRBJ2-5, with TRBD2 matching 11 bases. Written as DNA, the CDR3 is TGTGCCAGCAGATATAGCGGGGGGGCCTGGGAGACCCAGTACTTC. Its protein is CASRYSGGAWETQYF.